This T cell receptor (beta chain) appears in the sequencing data of a study of T-cell reconstitution after alpha-beta-depleted transplantation in children. Overall study findings and caveats: Reportedly, alpha-beta T cells present about two months post-transplant originated from several hundred expanded clones of graft origin. At the one-year point after transplant, T-cell counts and TCRbeta diversity were found to come mostly from T cells that had been newly produced. Several patients had high TCRbeta diversity at day 60; it came from surviving recipient T cells and thymic progenitors.

CDR3 size: 16 residues. CDR1 and CDR2 from the germline V gene are SGHTA and FQGNSA. The ends lost 3 bases at V and 1 base at J; junction bases unmatched: 7. The library targeted TCRbeta and was prepared with unique molecular identifiers. TCRdb re-called the PCR reads with MiXCR, one entry per CDR3 protein. The sample records some 450,000 distinct CDR3 sequences, roughly 44% being singletons. Points on this clonotype: Its antigen is as yet unknown.

The material sequenced was PBMCs, taken before TCRalphabeta/CD19-depleted stem cell transplant. This chain links TRBV7-2 with TRBJ2-7; 9 nucleotides agree with TRBD1. The sequence came from a girl aged 2 to 10 with aplastic anemia, due to receive a stem cell transplant. In DNA, the CDR3 is TGTGCCAGCAGCTTGGGTTCCGGGACAGGGTCCTACGAGCAGTACTTC. Amino acid sequence: CASSLGSGTGSYEQYF.